The rows below give T cell receptor beta chains drawn from one sample of a study of cytotoxic CD8 clonotypes in ibrutinib-treated CLL. Profiling relied on immunoSEQ multiplex PCR, and the TCRdb table lists in-frame clones only, not all of them. The table lists approximately 160,000 clones, about 88% of them singletons. Source: PBMCs, taken at disease progression, from a patient treated with ibrutinib. Receptors were obtained from a human donor with chronic lymphocytic leukemia. The CDR3 runs from the conserved cysteine through the conserved F or W. The order of the fields is V gene, CDR3 protein.

v_call: TRBV7-9; cdr3_aa: CASSIGQYGYTF
v_call: TRBV7-6; cdr3_aa: CASSLEPGSSAFF
v_call: TRBV11-2; cdr3_aa: CASSLGDKNIQYF
v_call: TRBV27; cdr3_aa: CASKQGRGDNEQFF
v_call: TRBV7-9; cdr3_aa: CASSLGRDSMNTEAFF
v_call: TRBV7-7; cdr3_aa: CASSRRTGEADTQYF
v_call: TRBV19; cdr3_aa: CASSKQGGTEAFF
v_call: TRBV7-2; cdr3_aa: CASRSDGGQAWGGYTF
v_call: TRBV5-1; cdr3_aa: CASSLGRTDTQYF
v_call: TRBV14; cdr3_aa: CASSQGVRSGELFF
v_call: TRBV5-1; cdr3_aa: CASSLMPRLQVEQYF
v_call: TRBV7-3; cdr3_aa: CASSLISGVGTGELFF
v_call: TRBV6-6; cdr3_aa: CASSAGTAVNTEAFF
v_call: TRBV19; cdr3_aa: CASSMTVHTEAFF
v_call: TRBV14; cdr3_aa: CASSRGGGNTIYF
v_call: TRBV28; cdr3_aa: CASSPGQGNYGYTF
v_call: TRBV7-6; cdr3_aa: CASSLSGANTGELFF
v_call: TRBV19; cdr3_aa: CASNQRGRGSNQPQHF
v_call: TRBV27; cdr3_aa: CASSLSFGRGNTEAFF
v_call: TRBV28; cdr3_aa: CASSPKVDRDQPQHF
v_call: TRBV2; cdr3_aa: CASSDPGGGTEAFF
v_call: TRBV19; cdr3_aa: CASSIRHLFGNQPQHF
v_call: TRBV19; cdr3_aa: CASSIGTSGFNYEQYF
v_call: TRBV29-1; cdr3_aa: CSVEVGSYEQYF
v_call: TRBV12-5; cdr3_aa: CASLDGVWVTDTQYF
v_call: TRBV27; cdr3_aa: CASRSTGGIVTGELFF
v_call: TRBV18; cdr3_aa: CASSPLDTGENGYTF
v_call: TRBV7-2; cdr3_aa: CASSLDLSYEQYF
v_call: TRBV19; cdr3_aa: CASNRAGYINQPQHF
v_call: TRBV6-5; cdr3_aa: CASSSLSTNYGYTF
v_call: TRBV7-9; cdr3_aa: CASSPAAGSYEQYF
v_call: TRBV30; cdr3_aa: CAWSGATGTAYNEQFF
v_call: TRBV7-2; cdr3_aa: CASSFRQGGTGELFF
v_call: TRBV11-1; cdr3_aa: CASSLPRTNKYF
v_call: TRBV2; cdr3_aa: CASSATGYEQYF
v_call: TRBV18; cdr3_aa: CASSPFIVEPNEKLFF
v_call: TRBV7-8; cdr3_aa: CASSWGQSLNTEAFF
v_call: TRBV5-8; cdr3_aa: CASSLVLGDRAAYNEQFF
v_call: TRBV28; cdr3_aa: CASRKGGVFGYTF
v_call: TRBV29-1; cdr3_aa: CSVFVPGLAEAFF
v_call: TRBV5-1; cdr3_aa: CASRTLGQGTDTQYF
v_call: TRBV4-1; cdr3_aa: CASSLDGQTFSGNTIYF
v_call: TRBV12-5; cdr3_aa: CASGPSGGNEQFF
v_call: TRBV7-2; cdr3_aa: CASSLMTGTPNEQFF
v_call: TRBV7-8; cdr3_aa: CASSHTNQPQHF
v_call: TRBV2; cdr3_aa: CASSIIRQAFF
v_call: TRBV27; cdr3_aa: CASSLSAAYQETQYF
v_call: TRBV4-2; cdr3_aa: CASSQDHRNEKLFF
v_call: TRBV19; cdr3_aa: CASSPDRDLRQPQHF
v_call: TRBV11-2; cdr3_aa: CASSLEWQGRETQYF
v_call: TRBV11-2; cdr3_aa: CASSPDSRIYGYTF
v_call: TRBV4-1; cdr3_aa: CASSQAAFDWTGTQYF
v_call: TRBV19; cdr3_aa: CASSIMGEANNEQFF
v_call: TRBV19; cdr3_aa: CASSRLYTGGGDGYTF
v_call: TRBV2; cdr3_aa: CASRPGTGDFTGELFF
v_call: TRBV18; cdr3_aa: CASSPGTRPPGELFF
v_call: TRBV7-2; cdr3_aa: CASSEGGRGYNEQFF
v_call: TRBV30; cdr3_aa: CAWSVGTRNVHEQFF